One sample yielded the 21 T cell receptor beta chains listed below, sequenced in a study of technical replicates of blood from four donors. The method was immunoSEQ multiplex PCR; TCRdb's version includes in-frame clones alone and lacks a portion of them. Among some 89,000 clones listed, over 85% were seen once. Sequencing input: T cells isolated from PBMCs. The receptors derive from a human donor in good health.

This chain joins TRBV27 and TRBJ2-7; perhaps TRBD1 as D (6 bases). Germline V gene lookup returns CDR1 MNHEY and CDR2 SMNVEV (reference sequence). The CDR3 runs to 14 residues. Trimming left V 7 bases short and J 2 bases short, with 15 bases between. Here the CDR3 DNA reads TGTGCCAGCAAAGGGGGTGGAGAAGCCTACGAGCAGTACTTC. It yields the protein CASKGGGEAYEQYF.

This clone is a singleton in its sample. J is TRBJ2-2 and V is TRBV7-9; perhaps TRBD2 as D (6 bases). Trimming took off 4 bases at V and 7 bases at J, with 13 bases between the two ends. The germline gives CDR1 SEHNR, CDR2 FQNEAQ (reference sequence). The CDR3 has 14 amino acids. This CDR3 is CASSSRTTGGELFF. CDR3 nucleotide sequence: TGTGCCAGCAGCTCGAGGACTACGGGCGGGGAGCTGTTTTTT.

The J gene is TRBJ2-1, the V gene TRBV27; 11 positions agree with TRBD2. After removal of 3 bases from V and 7 bases from J, the junction contained 5 bases not matched to a gene. CDR3 length equals 15 residues. Germline assignment: CDR1 MNHEY and CDR2 SMNVEV (reference sequence). CDR3 bases: TGTGCCAGCAGTTTGGTAGCGGGAGGGCCTAATGAGCAGTTCTTC. Translated, it gives CASSLVAGGPNEQFF.

The V and J genes are TRBV6-1 and TRBJ2-7, with 10 bases aligning to TRBD1. This CDR3 has 15 residues. V dropped 7 bases and J dropped 2; count of bases not matched to a gene: 8. Germline V CDR1 and CDR2: MNHNS, SASEGT. DNA for the CDR3: TGTGCCAGCACACCCGACAGGGGGCATACCTACGAGCAGTACTTC. This gives the protein CASTPDRGHTYEQYF.

The chain couples TRBV5-8 to TRBJ2-5; 9 bases are shared with TRBD1. The CDR3 is 15 residues long. In germline, CDR1 is SGHTS, CDR2 YDEGEE. With 3 bases clipped from V and 5 bases from J, the junction kept 8 bases outside the gene matches. CDR3 in amino acids: CASSSGTGIRETQYF. The CDR3 bases are TGTGCCAGCAGCTCTGGGACAGGGATCCGGGAGACCCAGTACTTC.

This sequence joins TRBV6-1 and TRBJ2-2, with TRBD2 identical over 8 bases. The CDR3 is 17 amino acids. Losses at the gene ends were 4 bases for V and 7 bases for J; bases not matched to a gene: 14. Germline V gives CDR1 MNHNS, CDR2 SASEGT. The CDR3 protein is CASSVSGSGRMIGELFF. Here the CDR3 DNA reads TGTGCCAGCAGTGTTTCGGGGAGCGGGAGAATGATCGGGGAGCTGTTTTTT.

The J gene is TRBJ2-1, the V gene TRBV6-6; D might be TRBD1 (6 bases). V lost 5 bases and J lost 5, with 16 bases in between. This CDR3 has 15 amino acids. Germline V gives CDR1 MNHNY, CDR2 SVGAGI (reference sequence). CDR3 region: CASSTYRVEDNEQFF. The DNA for the CDR3 is TGTGCCAGCAGTACATACAGGGTGGAGGACAATGAGCAGTTCTTC.

This clone was recorded once. The chain carries TRBV13 and TRBJ1-2; 9 nucleotides match TRBD1. The CDR3 is 16 amino acids. Germline V lookup: CDR1 PRHDT, CDR2 FYEKMQ (reference sequence). J lost 6 bases, V lost 0 bases, and 8 bases had no gene match. The CDR3 region has the DNA TGTGCCAGCAGCTTAGGCCCGGGGACAGGGTCGGATGGCTACACCTTC. It specifies CASSLGPGTGSDGYTF.

CDR3: CASSHHAGTAGYNEQFF. The CDR3 DNA follows: TGTGCCAGCAGCCACCATGCCGGGACTGCGGGGTACAATGAGCAGTTCTTC. This chain joins TRBV7-9 and TRBJ2-1; D is possibly TRBD2 (6 bases). CDR3 length: 17 residues. The V end was cut by 5 bases, the J end by 4 bases, with 21 bases between. CDR1 is SEHNR, CDR2 FQNEAQ, per germline (reference sequence).

This clone was seen a single time. The chain combines TRBV29-1 with TRBJ2-1; 12 positions agree with TRBD2. The germline gives CDR1 SQVTM, CDR2 ANQGSEA. V gave up 1 base and J gave up 9 bases; unmatched junction bases: 7. The CDR3 runs 15 residues. The CDR3 region is CSVEGETSGSGEQFF. DNA of the CDR3: TGCAGCGTTGAAGGGGAGACTAGCGGGAGTGGTGAGCAGTTCTTC.

Points on this clone: The same CDR3 arises from other DNA sequences in this sample as well. V usage is TRBV6-5 and J usage is TRBJ2-1; D not certain. This CDR3 is 14 amino acids long. CDR1 is MNHEY, CDR2 SVGAGI, per germline. Trimming stripped 0 bases from V and 0 bases from J, with 3 bases between. CDR3 DNA: TGTGCCAGCAGTTACTCAGCCTCCTACAATGAGCAGTTCTTC. Amino acids: CASSYSASYNEQFF.

V usage is TRBV19 and J usage is TRBJ2-7, with 12 bases lining up with TRBD2. The V segment lost 3 bases and the J segment 5 bases; nucleotides outside the gene matches: 2. Germline CDR1 LNHDA, CDR2 SQIVND (reference sequence). CDR3 length: 14 amino acids. The CDR3 sequence: CASSILAGGHEQYF. The CDR3 nucleotides are TGTGCCAGTAGTATCCTAGCGGGAGGGCACGAGCAGTACTTC.

This clone showed up just a few times. The rearrangement links TRBV14 to TRBJ1-2; the D gene is possibly TRBD1 (6 bases). Germline CDR1 is SGHDN and CDR2 is FVKESK. Between the trimmed V and J ends, which lost 2 bases and 8 bases, there was a span of 9 bases. There are 12 residues in the CDR3. CDR3 nucleotides: TGTGCCAGCAGCCAATTTGACAGGGGCTACACCTTC. It specifies CASSQFDRGYTF.

The V gene is TRBV9, the J gene TRBJ2-5, with 8 bases lining up with TRBD1. This CDR3 is 16 amino acids long. Germline V gives CDR1 SGDLS, CDR2 YYNGEE. The V and J ends lost 4 bases and 3 bases, in that order; junction bases with no gene match: 11. The CDR3 bases are TGTGCCAGCAGCTCGAGACAGGGGAGATCGGAAGAGACCCAGTACTTC. As protein: CASSSRQGRSEETQYF.

The chain carries TRBV6-5 and TRBJ2-7; D ambiguous. This CDR3 comprises 12 residues. V was clipped by 4 bases and J by 6 bases, with 10 bases between them. From germline, CDR1 is MNHEY and CDR2 SVGAGI. In nucleotides, the CDR3 is TGTGCCAGCAGTTCCCCACTGTCCGAGCAGTACTTC. It codes for CASSSPLSEQYF.

The chain combines TRBV7-9 with TRBJ2-7; D is ambiguous. Germline values: CDR1 SEHNR, CDR2 FQNEAQ (reference sequence). The CDR3 sequence is 13 residues long. Trimming took 5 bases from V and 3 from J, leaving 11 bases between them. The CDR3 DNA reads as TGTGCCAGCAGCGTCAACGACTTCTACGAGCAGTACTTC. Residues: CASSVNDFYEQYF.

The J gene is TRBJ2-6, the V gene TRBV11-3, with 7 bases that match TRBD1. Germline lookup yields CDR1 SGHNT and CDR2 YENEEA. Unmatched junction bases numbered 5, after V lost 1 base and J lost 11 bases. This CDR3 contains 14 residues. The CDR3 loop is CASSLAPGGYVLTF. In nucleotides, the CDR3 is TGTGCCAGCAGCTTAGCCCCAGGGGGTTACGTCCTGACTTTC.

The chain employs TRBV6-6 and TRBJ1-2; TRBD1 matches at 8 bases. V gave up 5 bases and J gave up 4 bases; unmatched junction bases: 6. CDR3 length: 14 amino acids. Germline loops: CDR1 MNHNY, CDR2 SVGAGI (reference sequence). The CDR3 bases are TGTGCCAGCAGTCGAGGACAGGGCGCCTATGGCTACACCTTC. Its translation is CASSRGQGAYGYTF.

This rearrangement joins TRBV28 to TRBJ2-1, with 8 bases that match TRBD2. This CDR3 spans 15 amino acids. J was trimmed by 4 bases and V by 6 bases; bases with no gene match: 8. Germline V CDR1 and CDR2: MDHEN, SYDVKM. DNA for the CDR3: TGTGCCAGCAGCCACAGCGGGAGTAGGTACAATGAGCAGTTCTTC. Its protein product is CASSHSGSRYNEQFF.

This chain uses TRBV9 with TRBJ1-3; a possible D gene is TRBD1 (5 bases). Germline loops: CDR1 SGDLS, CDR2 YYNGEE. The CDR3 is 15 residues long. V was trimmed by 4 bases and J by 3 bases, leaving 14 bases between them. The CDR3 bases are TGTGCCAGCAGCCCCCCGGGGGGAAGTGGAAACACCATATATTTT. Residues: CASSPPGGSGNTIYF.

V and J are TRBV6-1 and TRBJ1-5; D unclear. Per germline, CDR1 MNHNS and CDR2 SASEGT. This CDR3 has 14 amino acids. V dropped 3 bases and J dropped 0 bases, with 6 bases sitting between them. CDR3 in amino acids: CASSEPYSNQPQHF. The CDR3 DNA follows: TGTGCCAGCAGTGAGCCCTATAGCAATCAGCCCCAGCATTTT.